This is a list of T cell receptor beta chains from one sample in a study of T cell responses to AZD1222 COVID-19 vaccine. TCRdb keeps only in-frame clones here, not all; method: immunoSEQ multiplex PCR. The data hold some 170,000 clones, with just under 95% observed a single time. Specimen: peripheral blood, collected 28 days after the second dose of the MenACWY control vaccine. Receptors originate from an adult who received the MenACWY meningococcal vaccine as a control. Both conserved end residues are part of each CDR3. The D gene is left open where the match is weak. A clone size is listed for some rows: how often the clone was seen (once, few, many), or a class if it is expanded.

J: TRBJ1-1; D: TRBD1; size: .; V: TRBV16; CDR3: CASSRPGTGRTTEAFF; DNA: TGTGCCAGCAGCCGGCCTGGGACAGGGCGGACCACTGAAGCTTTCTTT
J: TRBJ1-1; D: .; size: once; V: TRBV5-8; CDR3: CASSWITEAFF; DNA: TGTGCCAGCAGCTGGATCACTGAAGCTTTCTTT
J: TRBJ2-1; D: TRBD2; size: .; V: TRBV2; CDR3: CASSGDRGGYNEQFF; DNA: TGTGCCAGCAGTGGCGATCGGGGGGGATACAATGAGCAGTTCTTC
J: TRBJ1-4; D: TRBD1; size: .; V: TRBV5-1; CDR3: CASSLTGEMEKLFF; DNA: TGCGCCAGCAGCTTAACAGGGGAGATGGAAAAACTGTTTTTT
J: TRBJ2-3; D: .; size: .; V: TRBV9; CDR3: CASSVGGFTDTQYF; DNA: TGTGCCAGCAGCGTAGGAGGGTTCACAGATACGCAGTATTTT
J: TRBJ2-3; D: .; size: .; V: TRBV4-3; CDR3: CASSQDGAGGDTQYF; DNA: TGCGCCAGCAGCCAAGATGGGGCCGGGGGAGATACGCAGTATTTT
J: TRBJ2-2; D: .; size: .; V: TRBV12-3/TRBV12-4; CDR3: CASSSQGPGELFF; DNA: TGTGCCAGCAGTTCACAGGGACCCGGGGAGCTGTTTTTT
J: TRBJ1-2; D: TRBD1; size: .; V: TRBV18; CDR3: CASSPPPGQGTGYTF; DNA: TGTGCCAGCTCACCACCGCCGGGACAGGGGACCGGCTACACCTTC
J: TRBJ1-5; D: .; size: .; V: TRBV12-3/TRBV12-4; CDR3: CASSPLGQPQHF; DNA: TGTGCCAGCAGCCCCCTGGGTCAGCCCCAGCATTTT
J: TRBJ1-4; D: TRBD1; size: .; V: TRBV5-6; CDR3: CASSSTPGTARATNEKLFF; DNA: TGTGCCAGCAGCAGCACCCCCGGGACAGCGCGAGCAACTAATGAAAAACTGTTTTTT
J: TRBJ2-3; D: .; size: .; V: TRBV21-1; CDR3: CASSKETSGGNVTDTQYF; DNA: TGTGCCAGCAGCAAAGAGACTAGCGGGGGTAATGTCACAGATACGCAGTATTTT
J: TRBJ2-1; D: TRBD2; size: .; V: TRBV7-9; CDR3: CASSWGGGAGEQFF; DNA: TGTGCCAGCAGCTGGGGCGGGGGGGCCGGTGAGCAGTTCTTC
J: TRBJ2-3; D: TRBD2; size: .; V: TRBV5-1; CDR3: CASSRAAGGPSSSTDTQYF; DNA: TGCGCCAGCAGTCGTGCAGCGGGGGGCCCCTCCTCTAGCACAGATACGCAGTATTTT
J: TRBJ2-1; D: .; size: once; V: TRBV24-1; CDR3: CATGSPSSYNEQFF; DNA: TGTGCCACCGGGAGCCCGAGCTCCTACAATGAGCAGTTCTTC
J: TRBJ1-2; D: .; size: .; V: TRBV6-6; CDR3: CASSYPSEFNYGYTF; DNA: TGTGCCAGCAGTTACCCCTCAGAATTTAACTATGGCTACACCTTC
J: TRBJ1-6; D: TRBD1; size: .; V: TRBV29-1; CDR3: CSVATGSSYNSPLHF; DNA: TGCAGCGTCGCGACAGGGAGCTCCTATAATTCACCCCTCCACTTT
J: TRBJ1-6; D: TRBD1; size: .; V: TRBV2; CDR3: CASSLDRVGSPLHF; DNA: TGTGCCAGCAGTCTGGACAGGGTTGGATCACCCCTCCACTTT
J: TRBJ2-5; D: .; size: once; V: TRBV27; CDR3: CASSPGGIQYF; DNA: TGTGCCAGCAGTCCAGGGGGGATCCAGTACTTC
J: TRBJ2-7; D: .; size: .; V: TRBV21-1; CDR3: CASSKAHSTYEQYF; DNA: TGTGCCAGCAGCAAAGCGCACAGCACCTACGAGCAGTACTTC
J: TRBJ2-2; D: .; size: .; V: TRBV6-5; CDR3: CASGLGGPGELFF; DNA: TGTGCCAGCGGGCTAGGGGGGCCCGGGGAGCTGTTTTTT
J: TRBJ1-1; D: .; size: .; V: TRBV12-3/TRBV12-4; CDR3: CANGQLNTEAFF; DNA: TGTGCCAACGGACAGTTGAACACTGAAGCTTTCTTT
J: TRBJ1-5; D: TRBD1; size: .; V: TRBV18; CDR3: CASSPTGGLQPQHF; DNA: TGTGCCAGCTCACCGACAGGGGGCCTACAGCCCCAGCATTTT
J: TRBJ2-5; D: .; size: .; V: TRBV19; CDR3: CASSIDLNIRETQYF; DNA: TGTGCCAGTAGTATAGACCTAAATATCCGGGAGACCCAGTACTTC
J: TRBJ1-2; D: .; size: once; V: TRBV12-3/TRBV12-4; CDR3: CASSNRRLAGYTF; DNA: TGTGCCAGCAGTAATAGGAGGCTCGCGGGCTACACCTTC
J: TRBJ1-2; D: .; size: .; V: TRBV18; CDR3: CASSPPGARGDGYTF; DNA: TGTGCCAGCTCACCACCGGGGGCCAGGGGAGATGGCTACACCTTC
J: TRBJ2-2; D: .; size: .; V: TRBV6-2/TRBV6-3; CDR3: CASSYSNDSPWELFF; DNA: TGTGCCAGCAGTTACTCGAATGACTCCCCTTGGGAGCTGTTTTTT
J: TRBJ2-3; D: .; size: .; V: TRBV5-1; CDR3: CASRVSSDTQYF; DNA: TGCGCCAGCCGCGTCTCTTCAGATACGCAGTATTTT
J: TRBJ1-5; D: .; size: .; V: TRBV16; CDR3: CASSQRDTYSNQPQHF; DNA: TGTGCCAGCAGCCAACGGGACACATATAGCAATCAGCCCCAGCATTTT
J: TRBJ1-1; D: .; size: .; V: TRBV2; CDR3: CASSGPRRNTEAFF; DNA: TGTGCCAGCAGTGGGCCCCGGAGGAACACTGAAGCTTTCTTT
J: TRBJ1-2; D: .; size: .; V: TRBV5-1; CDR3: CASTSNSGSYGYTF; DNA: TGCGCCAGCACATCCAACTCAGGGTCCTATGGCTACACCTTC
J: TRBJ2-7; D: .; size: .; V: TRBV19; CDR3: CASVGNTYEQYF; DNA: TGTGCCAGTGTCGGAAACACCTACGAGCAGTACTTC
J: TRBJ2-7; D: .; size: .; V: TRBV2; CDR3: CASSAQASSYEQYF; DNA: TGTGCCAGCAGTGCCCAGGCTAGCTCCTACGAGCAGTACTTC
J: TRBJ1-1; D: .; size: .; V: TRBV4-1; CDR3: CASSPDLGSSAFF; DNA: TGCGCCAGCAGCCCCGACCTCGGGAGTTCGGCTTTCTTT
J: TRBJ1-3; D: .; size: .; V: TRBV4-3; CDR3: CASSYSRGPSGNTIYF; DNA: TGCGCCAGCAGCTACAGTCGGGGGCCCTCTGGAAACACCATATATTTT
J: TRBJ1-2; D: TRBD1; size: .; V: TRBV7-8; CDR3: CASSPPRTGLSYGYTF; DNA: TGTGCCAGCAGCCCCCCACGGACAGGGCTGTCCTATGGCTACACCTTC
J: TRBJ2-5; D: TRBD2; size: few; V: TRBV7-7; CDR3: CASSLGRLAGGQETQYF; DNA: TGTGCCAGCAGCTTAGGCCGACTAGCGGGGGGCCAAGAGACCCAGTACTTC
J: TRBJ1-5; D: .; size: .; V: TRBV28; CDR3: CASSFRQPQHF; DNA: TGTGCCAGCAGTTTCCGGCAGCCCCAGCATTTT
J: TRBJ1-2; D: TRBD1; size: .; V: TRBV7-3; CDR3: CASSELGQGAPGYTF; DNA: TGTGCCAGCAGCGAATTGGGACAGGGGGCGCCAGGCTACACCTTC
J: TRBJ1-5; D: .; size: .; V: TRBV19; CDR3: CASSTRDGYNQPQHF; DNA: TGTGCCAGTAGTACCCGGGACGGCTACAATCAGCCCCAGCATTTT
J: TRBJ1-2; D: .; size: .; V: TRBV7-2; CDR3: CASSSSGGDGYTF; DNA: TGTGCCAGCAGCTCCAGCGGGGGGGATGGCTACACCTTC
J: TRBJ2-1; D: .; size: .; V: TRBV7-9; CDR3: CASSPGTYNEQFF; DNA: TGTGCCAGCAGCCCCGGGACCTACAATGAGCAGTTCTTC
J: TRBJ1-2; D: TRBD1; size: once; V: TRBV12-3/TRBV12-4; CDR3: CASSLGQVYGYTF; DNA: TGTGCCAGCAGCCTGGGACAGGTCTATGGCTACACCTTC
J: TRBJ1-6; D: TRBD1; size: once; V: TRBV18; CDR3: CASSPGQVQNSPLHF; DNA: TGTGCCAGCTCTCCGGGACAGGTGCAGAATTCACCCCTCCACTTT
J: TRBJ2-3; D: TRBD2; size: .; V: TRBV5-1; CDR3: CASSLGTTTGDTQYF; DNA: TGCGCCAGCAGCCTTGGGACTACGACGGGGGATACGCAGTATTTT
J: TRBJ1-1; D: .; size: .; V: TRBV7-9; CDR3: CASSLADITEAFF; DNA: TGTGCCAGCAGCTTAGCTGATATTACCGAAGCTTTCTTT
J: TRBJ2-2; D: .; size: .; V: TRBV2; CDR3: CASSEGLNTGELFF; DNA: TGTGCCAGCAGTGAAGGACTTAACACCGGGGAGCTGTTTTTT
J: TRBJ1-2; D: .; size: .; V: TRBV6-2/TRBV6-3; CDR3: CASSYSFPPSANYGYTF; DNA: TGTGCCAGCAGTTACTCTTTCCCGCCCTCTGCTAACTATGGCTACACCTTC
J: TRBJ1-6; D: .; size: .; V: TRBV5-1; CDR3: CASSPRPVQNSPLHF; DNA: TGCGCCAGCAGCCCGCGTCCAGTCCAAAATTCACCCCTCCACTTT
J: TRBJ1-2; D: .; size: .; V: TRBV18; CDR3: CASSPGGKDYGYTF; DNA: TGTGCCAGCTCACCAGGAGGGAAGGACTATGGCTACACCTTC
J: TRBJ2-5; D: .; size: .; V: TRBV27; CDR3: CASSFGGRETQYF; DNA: TGTGCCAGCAGTTTTGGAGGGAGGGAGACCCAGTACTTC
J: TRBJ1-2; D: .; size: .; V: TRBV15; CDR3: CATSRGRTVYGYTF; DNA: TGTGCCACCAGCAGAGGGCGGACAGTCTATGGCTACACCTTC
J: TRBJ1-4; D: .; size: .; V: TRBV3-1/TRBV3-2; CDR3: CASSQDLGTGTNEKLFF; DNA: TGTGCCAGCAGCCAAGATCTGGGGACGGGAACTAATGAAAAACTGTTTTTT